The clone carrying this TCR beta chain was recorded at least ten times. Its specificity is not known. The sample originates from a study of T cells in Graves' hyperthyroidism and ophthalmopathy. The CDR3 contains 15 residues. V lost 6 bases, J lost 1 base, and 15 bases lay in between. Germline values: CDR1 MNHNS, CDR2 SASEGT. Amplification yielded TCR beta CDR3 regions, with RNA transcripts as the source. When the TCR CDR3 underwent first-round RT-PCR, the HTBI primer set was used. From the multiplex PCR reads, TCRdb called clonotypes with MiXCR, one entry per CDR3 protein. The table records 360,000 or so distinct CDR3 sequences, 19% of them present only once. Study-wide findings and caveats: Appearing also in blood were most of the thyroid clonotypes expanded above 0.001.

What was sequenced was blood. The TCR comes from a woman aged 18-29 years with Graves' hyperthyroidism. The gene calls are TRBV6-1 and TRBJ1-2, with D perhaps TRBD1 (5 bases). Here the CDR3 reads CASSPGPGVNYGYTF. The CDR3 DNA reads as TGTGCCAGCAGCCCGGGCCCGGGGGTTAACTATGGCTACACCTTC.